This T cell receptor beta chain was observed in a study of blood T cell repertoires in COVID-19. Study information: COVID-19 samples, acute and convalescent, were from the United States, Italy and Spain. Sources were T cells, B-cell-depleted T cells, or PBMCs; the material itself was cDNA or gDNA.

Many counts were recorded for this clone. Under the authors' procedure: Estimates of nucleated cell counts were drawn from the amplification of reference gene primers. Method: immunoSEQ multiplex PCR; TCRdb's copy keeps in-frame clones and lacks some. V and J calls plus clone size are reproduced from that table; the DNA served to infer D and trimming. Here the sample spans tens of thousands of clones, 77% being singletons. The sequenced sample was peripheral blood. The clonotype comes from a human donor in a cohort sampled during active COVID-19.

CDR3 bases: TGTGCCAGCAGTTACACCGGGACAGAAGGCTACACCTTC. It specifies CASSYTGTEGYTF. The chain employs TRBV6-5 and TRBJ1-2; 7 bases map to TRBD1. The CDR3 sequence is 13 residues long. The V gene end was trimmed by 2 bases and the J gene end by 8 bases; junction bases not matched to a gene: 5. The V gene's germline CDR1 is MNHEY and CDR2 SVGAGI.